This T cell receptor beta chain was identified during a study of T cells in Graves' hyperthyroidism and ophthalmopathy. Authors of the study amplified TCR beta CDR3 regions from RNA transcripts. TCR CDR3 regions were first amplified by RT-PCR with HTBI primers. In TCRdb, the multiplex PCR reads were re-called with MiXCR into one record per CDR3 protein. The sample consists of approximately 400,000 distinct CDR3 sequences, around 14% of them appearing once. Over 18 months, lack of ophthalmopathy progression marked Graves' hyperthyroidism as stable. It was 8 to 10 ml of fresh peripheral blood that supplied the PBMCs. The sequencing input was blood. This TCR was sampled from a woman aged 18-35 years with Graves' hyperthyroidism.

CDR3 sequence: CASRLGSLYNSPLHF. CDR3 nucleotide sequence: TGTGCCAGCAGGCTCGGGTCCTTATATAATTCACCCCTCCACTTT. This sequence joins TRBV9 and TRBJ1-6; no firm D call. The V end lost 5 bases, the J end lost 4 bases, and 13 bases lay between the germline ends. This CDR3 contains 15 residues. Germline V gene sequence: CDR1 SGDLS, CDR2 YYNGEE.